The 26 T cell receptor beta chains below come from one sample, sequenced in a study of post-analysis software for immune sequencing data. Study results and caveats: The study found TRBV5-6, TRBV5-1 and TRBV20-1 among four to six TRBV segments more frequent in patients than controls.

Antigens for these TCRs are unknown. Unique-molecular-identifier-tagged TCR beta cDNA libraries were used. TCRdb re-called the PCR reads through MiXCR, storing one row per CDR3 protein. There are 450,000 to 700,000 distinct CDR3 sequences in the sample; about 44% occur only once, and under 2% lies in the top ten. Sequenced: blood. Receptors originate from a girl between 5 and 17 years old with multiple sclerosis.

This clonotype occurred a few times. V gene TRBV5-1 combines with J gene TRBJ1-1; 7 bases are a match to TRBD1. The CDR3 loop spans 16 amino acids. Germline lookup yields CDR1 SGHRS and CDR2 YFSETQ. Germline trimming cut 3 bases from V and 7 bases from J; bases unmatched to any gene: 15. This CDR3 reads CASSSLEGGANGEAFF. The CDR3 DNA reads TGCGCCAGCAGCTCCCTCGAAGGGGGCGCGAATGGTGAAGCTTTCTTT.

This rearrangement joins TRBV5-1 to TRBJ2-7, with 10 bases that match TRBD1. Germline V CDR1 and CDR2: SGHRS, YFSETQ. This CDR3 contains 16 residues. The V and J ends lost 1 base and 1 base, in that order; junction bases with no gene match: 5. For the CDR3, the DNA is TGCGCCAGCAGCTTGACGGGACAGGGGCCTTCCTACGAGCAGTACTTC. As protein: CASSLTGQGPSYEQYF. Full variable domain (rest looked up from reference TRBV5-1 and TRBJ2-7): KAGVTQTPRYLIKTRGQQVTLSCSPISGHRSVSWYQQTPGQGLQFLFEYFSETQRNKGNFPGRFSGRQFSNSRSEMNVSTLELGDSALYLCASSLTGQGPSYEQYFGPGTRLTVT.

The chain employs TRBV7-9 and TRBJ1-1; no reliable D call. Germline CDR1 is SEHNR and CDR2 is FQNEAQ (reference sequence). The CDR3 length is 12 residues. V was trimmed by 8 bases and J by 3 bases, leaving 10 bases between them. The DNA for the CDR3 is TGTGCCAGCTCTTCCCTCTACACTGAAGCTTTCTTT. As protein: CASSSLYTEAFF.

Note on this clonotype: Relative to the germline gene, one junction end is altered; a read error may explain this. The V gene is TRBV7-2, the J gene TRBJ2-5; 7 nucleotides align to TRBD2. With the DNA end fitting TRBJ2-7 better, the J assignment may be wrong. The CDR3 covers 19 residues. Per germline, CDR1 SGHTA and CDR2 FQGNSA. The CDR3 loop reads CASSLPLSRPSGANYEQYF. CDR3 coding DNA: TGTGCTAGCAGCCTACCACTGTCCCGCCCTAGCGGAGCAAACTACGAGCAGTACTTC.

CDR3 coding DNA: TGTGCCAGCAGCCCAGGACTAGCGGGGTCCCGGGTCAATGAGCAGTTCTTC. This sequence encodes CASSPGLAGSRVNEQFF. The chain links TRBV7-9 to TRBJ2-1, with 12 bases that match TRBD2. With 5 bases clipped from V and 6 bases from J, the junction kept 11 bases outside the gene matches. There are 17 residues in the CDR3. Looked up from germline, CDR1 is SEHNR and CDR2 is FQNEAQ (reference sequence).

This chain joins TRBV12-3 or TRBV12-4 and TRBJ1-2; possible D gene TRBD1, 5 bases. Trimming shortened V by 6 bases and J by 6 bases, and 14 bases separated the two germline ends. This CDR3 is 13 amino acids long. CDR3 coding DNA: TGTGCCAGCAGCTCTTTTAAGGGGAATGGCTACACCTTC. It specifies CASSSFKGNGYTF.

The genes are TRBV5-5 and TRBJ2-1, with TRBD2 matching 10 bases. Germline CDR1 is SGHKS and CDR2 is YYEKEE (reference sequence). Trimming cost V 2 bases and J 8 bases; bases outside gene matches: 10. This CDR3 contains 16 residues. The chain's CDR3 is CASSFSSGRRGDEQFF. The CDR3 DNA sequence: TGTGCCAGCAGCTTTTCTAGCGGGAGAAGAGGGGATGAGCAGTTCTTC.

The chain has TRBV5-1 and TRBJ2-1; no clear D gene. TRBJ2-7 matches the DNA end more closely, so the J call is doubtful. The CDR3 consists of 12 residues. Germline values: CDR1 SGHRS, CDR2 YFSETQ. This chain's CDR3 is CASSLSWDEQYF. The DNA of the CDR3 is TGCGCCAGCAGCTTGAGCTGGGATGAGCAGTACTTC.

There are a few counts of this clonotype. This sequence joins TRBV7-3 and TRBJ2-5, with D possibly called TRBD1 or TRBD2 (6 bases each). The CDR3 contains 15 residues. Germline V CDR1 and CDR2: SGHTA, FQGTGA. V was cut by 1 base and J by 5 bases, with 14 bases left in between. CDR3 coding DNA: TGTGCCAGCAGCTTAATGGGGGGACAAAGGGAGACCCAGTACTTC. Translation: CASSLMGGQRETQYF.

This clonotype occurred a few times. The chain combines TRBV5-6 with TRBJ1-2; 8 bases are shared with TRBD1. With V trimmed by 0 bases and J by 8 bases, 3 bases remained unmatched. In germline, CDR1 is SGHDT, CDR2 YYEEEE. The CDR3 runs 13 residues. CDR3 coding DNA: TGTGCCAGCAGCTTGGCAGGGGGCGGCGGCTACACCTTC. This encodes CASSLAGGGGYTF.

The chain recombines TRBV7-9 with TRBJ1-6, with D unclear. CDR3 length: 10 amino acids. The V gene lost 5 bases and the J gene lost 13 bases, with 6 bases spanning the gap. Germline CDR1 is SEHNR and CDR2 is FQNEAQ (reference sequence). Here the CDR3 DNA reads TGTGCCAGCAGCCCCAATCCCCTCCACTTT. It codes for CASSPNPLHF.

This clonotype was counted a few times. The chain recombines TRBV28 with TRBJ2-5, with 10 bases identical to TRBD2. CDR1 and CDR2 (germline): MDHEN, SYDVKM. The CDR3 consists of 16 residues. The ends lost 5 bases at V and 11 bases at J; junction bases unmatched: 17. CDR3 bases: TGTGCCAGCAGTACTAAGCTAGCGGGAGTCTCTGAGGAGCAGTACTTC. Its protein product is CASSTKLAGVSEEQYF.

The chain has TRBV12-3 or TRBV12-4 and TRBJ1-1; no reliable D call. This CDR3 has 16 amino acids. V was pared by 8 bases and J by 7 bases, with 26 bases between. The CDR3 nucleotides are TGTGCCAGCGGCCAAGGGAGTTTCCGGGGAAAGGGTGAAGCTTTCTTT. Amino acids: CASGQGSFRGKGEAFF.

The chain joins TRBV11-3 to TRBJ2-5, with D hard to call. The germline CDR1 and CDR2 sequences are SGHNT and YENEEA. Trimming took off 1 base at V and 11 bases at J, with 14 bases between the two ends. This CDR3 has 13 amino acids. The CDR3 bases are TGTGCCAGCAGCTTAGGGGTCGACGAGGAGCAGTACTTC. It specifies CASSLGVDEEQYF.

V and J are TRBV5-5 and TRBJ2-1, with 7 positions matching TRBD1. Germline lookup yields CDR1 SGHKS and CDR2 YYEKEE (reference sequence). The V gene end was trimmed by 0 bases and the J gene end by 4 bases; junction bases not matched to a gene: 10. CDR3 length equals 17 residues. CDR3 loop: CASSLAEFRQGYNEQFF. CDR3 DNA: TGTGCCAGCAGCTTGGCCGAGTTTCGACAGGGTTACAATGAGCAGTTCTTC.

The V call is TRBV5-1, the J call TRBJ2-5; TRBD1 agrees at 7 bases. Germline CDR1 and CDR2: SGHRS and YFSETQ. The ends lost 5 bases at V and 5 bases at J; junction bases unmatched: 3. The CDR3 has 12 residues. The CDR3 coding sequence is TGCGCCAGCAGGACAGGGCGGGAGACCCAGTACTTC. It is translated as CASRTGRETQYF.

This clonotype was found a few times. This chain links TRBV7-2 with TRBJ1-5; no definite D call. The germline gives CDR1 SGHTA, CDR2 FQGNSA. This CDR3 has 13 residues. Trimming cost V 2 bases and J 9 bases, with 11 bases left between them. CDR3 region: CASSLNYGRPQHF. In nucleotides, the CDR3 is TGTGCCAGCAGCTTAAATTATGGCAGGCCCCAGCATTTT.

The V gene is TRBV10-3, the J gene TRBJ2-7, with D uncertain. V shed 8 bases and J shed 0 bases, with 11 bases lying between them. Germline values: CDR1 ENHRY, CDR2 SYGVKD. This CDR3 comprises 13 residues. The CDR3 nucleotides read TGTGCCATCCAAGAGAGGAGCTCCTACGAGCAGTACTTC. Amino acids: CAIQERSSYEQYF.

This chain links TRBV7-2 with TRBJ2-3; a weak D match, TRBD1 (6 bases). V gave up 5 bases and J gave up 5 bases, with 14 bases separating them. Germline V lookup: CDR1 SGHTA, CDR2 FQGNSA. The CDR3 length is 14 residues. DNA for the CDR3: TGTGCCAGCAGCCCCGGACCAGGGGTAGATACGCAGTATTTT. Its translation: CASSPGPGVDTQYF.

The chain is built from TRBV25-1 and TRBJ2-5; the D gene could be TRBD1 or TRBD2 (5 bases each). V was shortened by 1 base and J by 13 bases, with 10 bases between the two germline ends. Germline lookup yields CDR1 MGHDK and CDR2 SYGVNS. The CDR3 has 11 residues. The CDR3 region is CASSEWGRWYF. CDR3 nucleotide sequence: TGTGCCAGCAGTGAATGGGGACGGTGGTACTTC.

CDR3 bases: TGCAGCGCCCGGACAGGGTTTGACTATGGCTACACCTTC. Residues: CSARTGFDYGYTF. The chain combines TRBV29-1 with TRBJ1-2, with 8 bases matching TRBD1. Trimming took 7 bases from V and 3 from J; bases not matched to a gene: 7. The germline V gene has CDR1 SQVTM and CDR2 ANQGSEA. This CDR3 comprises 13 residues.

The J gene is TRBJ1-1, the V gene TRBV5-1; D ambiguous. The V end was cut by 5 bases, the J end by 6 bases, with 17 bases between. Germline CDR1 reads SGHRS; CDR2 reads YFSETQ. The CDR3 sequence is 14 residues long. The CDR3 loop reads CASRTGPRLPEAFF. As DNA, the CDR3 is TGCGCCAGCAGAACCGGGCCCCGCCTTCCTGAAGCTTTCTTT.

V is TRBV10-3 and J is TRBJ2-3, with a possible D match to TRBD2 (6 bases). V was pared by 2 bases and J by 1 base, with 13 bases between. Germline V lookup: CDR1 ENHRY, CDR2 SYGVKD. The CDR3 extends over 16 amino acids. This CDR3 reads CAISEAGGAGTDTQYF. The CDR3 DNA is TGTGCCATCAGTGAGGCCGGGGGTGCGGGCACAGATACGCAGTATTTT.

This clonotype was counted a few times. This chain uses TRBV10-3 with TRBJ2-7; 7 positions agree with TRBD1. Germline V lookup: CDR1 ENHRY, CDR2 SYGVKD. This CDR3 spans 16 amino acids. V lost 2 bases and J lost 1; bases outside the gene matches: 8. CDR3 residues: CAISEGTVGLSYEQYF. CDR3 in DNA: TGTGCCATCAGTGAGGGGACAGTTGGCCTGTCCTACGAGCAGTACTTC.

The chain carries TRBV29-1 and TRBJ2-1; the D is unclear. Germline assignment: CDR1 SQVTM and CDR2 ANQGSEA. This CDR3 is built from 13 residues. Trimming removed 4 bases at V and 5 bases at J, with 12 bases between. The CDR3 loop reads CSVVGGLDNEQFF. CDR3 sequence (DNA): TGCAGCGTTGTAGGCGGCTTGGACAATGAGCAGTTCTTC.

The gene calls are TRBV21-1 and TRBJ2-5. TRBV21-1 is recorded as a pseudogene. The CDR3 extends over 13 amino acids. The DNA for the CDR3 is TGTGCCAGCAGCAAAGGGCGGGGAGAGACCCAGTACTTC. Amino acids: CASSKGRGETQYF.